These 15 T cell receptor beta chains came from one sample sequenced in a study of shared clonotypes between healthy human individuals. The data were produced by immunoSEQ multiplex PCR, yet TCRdb's version contains in-frame clones alone and is incomplete. The sample records under 650,000 clones, 90% to 96% being singletons. Specimen: naive CD4+ T cells sorted from blood. Noted subset: CD45RA+ positively selected. Receptor source: a woman in her thirties in good health.

The V call is TRBV28, the J call TRBJ2-7, with 9 bases lining up with TRBD1. The germline CDR1 and CDR2 sequences are MDHEN and SYDVKM. Trimming cost V 5 bases and J 5 bases; bases outside gene matches: 7. The CDR3 runs 14 residues. The CDR3 nucleotides read TGTGCCAGCAGTCCCGGGGACAGGGTCGACGAGCAGTACTTC. It translates to CASSPGDRVDEQYF.

About this clone: The same CDR3 can be traced to other DNA sequences in this sample. V is TRBV28 and J is TRBJ2-7; D is ambiguous. V lost 2 bases to trimming and J lost 1 base, with 6 bases between them. This CDR3 comprises 13 residues. Looked up from germline, CDR1 is MDHEN and CDR2 is SYDVKM. The CDR3 coding sequence is TGTGCCAGCAGTTTAGAGAGTTCCTACGAGCAGTACTTC. This gives the protein CASSLESSYEQYF. The complete variable domain, with remaining parts taken from reference TRBV28 and TRBJ2-7, reads DVKVTQSSRYLVKRTGEKVFLECVQDMDHENMFWYRQDPGLGLRLIYFSYDVKMKEKGDIPEGYSVSREKKERFSLILESASTNQTSMYLCASSLESSYEQYFGPGTRLTVT.

The V call is TRBV19, the J call TRBJ2-1; TRBD1 is a possible D gene (5 bases). The length of the CDR3 is 15 residues. CDR1 LNHDA and CDR2 SQIVND come from the germline V gene (reference sequence). The germline V and J ends were trimmed by 6 bases and 2 bases, with 14 bases remaining between them. DNA of the CDR3: TGTGCCAGTAGAAGACAGTTTGCTACCTACAATGAGCAGTTCTTC. Protein sequence: CASRRQFATYNEQFF.

This chain joins TRBV10-1 and TRBJ2-7; TRBD1 matches 9 bases. CDR1 WNHNN and CDR2 SYGVQD come from the germline V gene (reference sequence). V dropped 8 bases and J dropped 13; count of bases not matched to a gene: 15. The CDR3 totals 13 residues. This CDR3 reads CASSGDRVQAPYF. In DNA form, the CDR3 reads TGCGCCAGCTCCGGGGACAGGGTTCAGGCGCCCTACTTC.

The rearrangement uses TRBV28 and TRBJ1-5, with D perhaps TRBD1 (6 bases). Germline-derived CDR1 and CDR2 are MDHEN and SYDVKM. The CDR3 has 13 residues. Between the trimmed V and J ends, which lost 5 bases and 7 bases, there was a span of 12 bases. The CDR3 DNA follows: TGTGCCAGCAGTCAACAGGGCGGCCAGCCCCAGCATTTT. Protein: CASSQQGGQPQHF.

The V gene is TRBV7-9, the J gene TRBJ2-7, with unresolved D. There are 16 residues in the CDR3. V was cut by 2 bases and J by 3 bases, with 17 bases left in between. The germline V gene has CDR1 SEHNR and CDR2 FQNEAQ (reference sequence). CDR3 nucleotides: TGTGCCAGCAGCTTAAAATACGGTCCCCTACACTACGAGCAGTACTTC. Encoded protein: CASSLKYGPLHYEQYF.

This clone was recorded only once. The chain links TRBV7-8 to TRBJ2-7, with 12 nucleotides matching TRBD2. V dropped 0 bases and J dropped 4; count of bases not matched to a gene: 10. The CDR3 is made up of 18 amino acids. Germline CDR1 and CDR2: SGHVS and FQNEAQ. CDR3 bases: TGTGCCAGCAGCTTAGCGCGCGCTAGCGGGAGGGAAAAGTACGAGCAGTACTTC. Protein sequence: CASSLARASGREKYEQYF.

The gene calls are TRBV2 and TRBJ2-2; 9 bases align to TRBD2. V was pared by 6 bases and J by 1 base, with 6 bases of the junction left unmatched. Germline V gives CDR1 SNHLY, CDR2 FYNNEI. The CDR3 has 16 residues. The CDR3 DNA sequence: TGTGCCAGCAGGCTGGTAGCGGGAGTGAACACCGGGGAGCTGTTTTTT. Its translation is CASRLVAGVNTGELFF.

The chain links TRBV2 to TRBJ1-2; possibly TRBD1 for D (6 bases). The CDR3 covers 13 residues. CDR1 is SNHLY, CDR2 FYNNEI, per germline. V lost 6 bases and J 5 bases, leaving 13 bases between the germline ends. CDR3 sequence: CASSPETGYGYTF. The CDR3 bases are TGTGCCAGCAGCCCAGAGACAGGTTATGGCTACACCTTC.

This sequence joins TRBV18 and TRBJ2-1, with 12 positions matching TRBD2. Germline V gives CDR1 KGHSH, CDR2 LQKENI. The CDR3 runs to 15 residues. The trim removed 4 bases at V and 8 bases at J, leaving 6 bases unmatched. CDR3 DNA: TGTGCCAGCTCACGTAGACTAGCGGGAGAGGATGAGCAGTTCTTC. This sequence encodes CASSRRLAGEDEQFF.

The gene calls are TRBV10-3 and TRBJ2-2; 8 nucleotides align to TRBD1. The germline V gene encodes CDR1 ENHRY and CDR2 SYGVKD. The CDR3 has 16 residues. Losses at the gene ends were 11 bases for V and 6 bases for J; bases not matched to a gene: 17. The CDR3 sequence: CAGATDWTGRSGELFF. Here the CDR3 DNA reads TGTGCCGGCGCCACGGATTGGACAGGGAGGTCCGGGGAGCTGTTTTTT.

This clone was counted once. Other DNA variants within this sample encode the same CDR3. The chain recombines TRBV28 with TRBJ1-4; D is uncertain. Germline CDR1 and CDR2: MDHEN and SYDVKM. V was trimmed by 2 bases and J by 0 bases, leaving 4 bases between them. The CDR3 has 14 residues. The CDR3 coding sequence is TGTGCCAGCAGTTTAAGTGCAACTAATGAAAAACTGTTTTTT. Its protein is CASSLSATNEKLFF.

This sequence joins TRBV30 and TRBJ1-5; 10 nucleotides match TRBD1. There are 15 residues in the CDR3. The J segment lost 6 bases and the V segment lost 3 bases, leaving 8 bases of the junction unmatched. Germline values: CDR1 GTSNPN, CDR2 SVGIG (reference sequence). CDR3 sequence (DNA): TGTGCCTGGAGCGTCGACAGGGGGCTTGGTCAGCCCCAGCATTTT. It translates to CAWSVDRGLGQPQHF.

The chain uses TRBV18 and TRBJ1-5; D is unclear. The CDR3 runs to 15 residues. CDR1 and CDR2 (germline): KGHSH, LQKENI. The V end lost 1 base, the J end lost 2 bases, and 9 bases lay between the germline ends. CDR3 in amino acids: CASSPLPDGNQPQHF. DNA of the CDR3: TGTGCCAGCTCACCACTGCCGGACGGCAATCAGCCCCAGCATTTT. Full variable domain (outside the CDR3, taken from reference TRBV18 and TRBJ1-5): NAGVMQNPRHLVRRRGQEARLRCSPMKGHSHVYWYRQLPEEGLKFMVYLQKENIIDESGMPKERFSAEFPKEGPSILRIQQVVRGDSAAYFCASSPLPDGNQPQHFGDGTRLSIL.

V gene TRBV6-5 combines with J gene TRBJ2-6; D not certain. CDR1 and CDR2 (germline): MNHEY, SVGAGI. V lost 2 bases and J lost 1, with 6 bases in between. The CDR3 runs to 15 residues. The CDR3 bases are TGTGCCAGCAGTTACGGGGTTTCTGGGGCCAACGTCCTGACTTTC. It specifies CASSYGVSGANVLTF.